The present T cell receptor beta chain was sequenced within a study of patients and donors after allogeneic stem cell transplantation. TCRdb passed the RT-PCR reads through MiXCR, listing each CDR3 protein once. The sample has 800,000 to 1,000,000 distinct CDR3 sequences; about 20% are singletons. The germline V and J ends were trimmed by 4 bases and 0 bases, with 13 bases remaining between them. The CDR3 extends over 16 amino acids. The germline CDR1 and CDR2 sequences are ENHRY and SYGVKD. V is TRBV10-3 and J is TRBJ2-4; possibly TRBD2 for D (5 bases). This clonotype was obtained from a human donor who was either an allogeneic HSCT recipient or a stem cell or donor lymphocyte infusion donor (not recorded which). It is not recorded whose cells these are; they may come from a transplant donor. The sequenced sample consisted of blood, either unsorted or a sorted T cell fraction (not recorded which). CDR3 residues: CAISGAAGVAKNIQYF. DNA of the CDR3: TGTGCCATCAGTGGGGCCGCGGGTGTAGCCAAAAACATTCAGTACTTC.